A single sample is the source of the 24 T cell receptor beta chains below, sequenced in a study of quantifying T cell responses using KT2 cells (dated by TCRdb to about 2017). About the full investigation: RNA was DNase-treated and reverse transcribed with TCR alpha and beta constant-region primers, mostly using SuperScript III.

Libraries were built with UMI-ligation and nested PCR. The instrument given in TCRdb is Illumina MiSeq. T4 RNA ligase 1 was used to ligate a single-stranded oligonucleotide containing the Illumina SP2 sequence and a UMI to the 3' end of the cDNA. PCR1 used approximately 4 cycles (98 degrees C 15 s, 69 degrees C 30 s, 72 degrees C 40 s), and the beta primer was an equimolar mix of RC1.1 and RC1.2 that covered TRBC1 and TRBC2. TCRdb took the public reads, trimmed them with fastp at Q25, ran MiXCR for clone calling and kept in-frame beta chains. Rows merge per CDR3 protein into single entries with the most common DNA and genes. The sample includes tens of thousands of distinct CDR3 sequences, with around a tenth observed a single time. 10% of the sample belongs to the ten largest clones. Sequencing was performed on PBMCs spiked with cells of the T cell clone KT2. Receptors originate from a human donor.

Note on this clonotype: This sequence may be a read error, since a much larger clone differs from it by one base. The V call is TRBV6-6, the J call TRBJ2-7, with D perhaps TRBD1 or TRBD2 (5 bases each). V was clipped by 6 bases and J by 6 bases, with 15 bases between them. The CDR3 consists of 13 residues. The germline CDR1 and CDR2 sequences are MNHNY and SVGAGI (reference sequence). The CDR3 protein is CASSQDGASEQYF. The CDR3 bases are TGTGCCAGCAGCCAGGACGGGGCGAGCGAGCAGTACTTC.

This sequence joins TRBV6-1 and TRBJ1-2; D gene uncertain. CDR1 is MNHNS, CDR2 SASEGT, per germline. Trimming left V 4 bases short and J 0 bases short, with 18 bases between. The CDR3 has 17 residues. The CDR3 reads CASSVGRARRTNYGYTF. DNA for the CDR3: TGTGCCAGCAGTGTAGGTAGGGCCAGGAGAACTAACTATGGCTACACCTTC.

The chain employs TRBV29-1 and TRBJ2-3; D possibly matches TRBD1 or TRBD2 (5 bases each). The CDR3 contains 13 residues. The V end was cut by 4 bases, the J end by 6 bases, with 14 bases between. Germline-derived CDR1 and CDR2 are SQVTM and ANQGSEA. CDR3 nucleotides: TGCAGCGTTGGGCCCGGGGCAGGGGATACGCAGTATTTT. As protein: CSVGPGAGDTQYF.

The chain joins TRBV6-2 or TRBV6-3 to TRBJ2-3; TRBD2 might be the D (5 bases). The germline V gene has CDR1 MNHEY and CDR2 SVGEGT. The V end lost 2 bases, the J end lost 0 bases, and 15 bases lay between the germline ends. The CDR3 has 17 amino acids. CDR3 residues: CASSYPLMGASTDTQYF. CDR3 sequence (DNA): TGTGCCAGCAGTTACCCCCTAATGGGAGCAAGCACAGATACGCAGTATTTT.

This chain connects TRBV3-1 to TRBJ2-5; 10 bases match TRBD2. The CDR3 is 16 amino acids. After removal of 1 base from V and 2 bases from J, the junction contained 4 bases not matched to a gene. Germline assignment: CDR1 LGHDT and CDR2 YNNKEL (reference sequence). CDR3 DNA sequence: TGTGCCAGCAGCCAAGCTCGGACTAGCGGACAAGAGACCCAGTACTTC. It codes for CASSQARTSGQETQYF.

In its sample, this clonotype was seen a few times. This chain connects TRBV27 to TRBJ1-2, with TRBD1 matching 7 bases. CDR3 size: 12 residues. The V segment lost 6 bases and the J segment 8 bases; nucleotides outside the gene matches: 6. The germline CDR1 and CDR2 sequences are MNHEY and SMNVEV (reference sequence). CDR3: CASRDREVGYTF. CDR3 bases: TGTGCCAGCAGAGACAGGGAAGTCGGCTACACCTTC.

In its sample, this clonotype was seen a few times. The chain couples TRBV15 to TRBJ2-2, with D possibly TRBD1 on 5 matching bases. The CDR3 is made up of 14 amino acids. V was cut by 5 bases and J by 8 bases, with 15 bases left in between. Germline CDR1 LNHNV, CDR2 YYDKDF (reference sequence). DNA of the CDR3: TGTGCCACCAGCTATGACAGCGCATGGGGGGAGCTGTTTTTT. As protein: CATSYDSAWGELFF.

This clonotype was picked up a small number of times. The chain carries TRBV2 and TRBJ2-7; possible D gene TRBD2, 5 bases. The CDR3 is made up of 15 amino acids. CDR1 and CDR2 from the germline V gene are SNHLY and FYNNEI. V dropped 4 bases and J dropped 0 bases, with 13 bases sitting between them. CDR3: CASSGTSKSSYEQYF. The CDR3 DNA follows: TGTGCCAGCAGTGGGACTTCCAAAAGCTCCTACGAGCAGTACTTC.

In this sample, this clonotype turned up a few times. The chain employs TRBV29-1 and TRBJ1-1, with D unresolved. Germline V CDR1 and CDR2: SQVTM, ANQGSEA. This CDR3 region has 14 residues. The germline V and J ends were trimmed by 2 bases and 5 bases, with 15 bases remaining between them. DNA of the CDR3: TGCAGCGTTGAACCGGCAGGATACGGGACTGAAGCTTTCTTT. This sequence encodes CSVEPAGYGTEAFF.

In this sample, this clonotype turned up a few times. V gene TRBV4-2 combines with J gene TRBJ2-7; perhaps TRBD2 as D (6 bases). This CDR3 is 17 amino acids long. Per germline, CDR1 LGHNA and CDR2 YNFKEQ. The V and J ends lost 4 bases and 0 bases respectively, with 19 bases between them. The CDR3 is CASSPLLSRRGSYEQYF. The CDR3 bases are TGTGCCAGCAGCCCCCTACTTAGCCGGAGGGGCTCCTACGAGCAGTACTTC.

This clonotype was seen only a few times. The rearrangement uses TRBV13 and TRBJ2-7; D gene uncertain. The germline CDR1 and CDR2 sequences are PRHDT and FYEKMQ (reference sequence). The CDR3 consists of 14 residues. Trimming removed 0 bases from V and 3 bases from J, with 9 bases in between. CDR3 sequence (DNA): TGTGCCAGCAGCTTAGGCAGAACCAGCTACGAGCAGTACTTC. Translation: CASSLGRTSYEQYF.

This clonotype showed up many times. CDR3 in DNA: TGTGCCAGCAGTTTTCCTAGCGGAACCTTTAACTACAATGAGCAGTTCTTC. Its protein product is CASSFPSGTFNYNEQFF. The chain combines TRBV28 with TRBJ2-1; 7 bases agree with TRBD2. This CDR3 contains 17 residues. Losses at the gene ends were 3 bases for V and 3 bases for J; bases not matched to a gene: 11. CDR1 MDHEN and CDR2 SYDVKM come from the germline V gene.

This clonotype has only a few counts. This chain uses TRBV10-3 with TRBJ2-1; D may be TRBD2 (7 bases). This CDR3 spans 13 amino acids. Germline V gene sequence: CDR1 ENHRY, CDR2 SYGVKD. V was cut by 11 bases and J by 7 bases, with 18 bases left in between. The CDR3: CAVRGAGRNEQFF. CDR3 nucleotides: TGTGCCGTCCGGGGGGCAGGGAGGAATGAGCAGTTCTTC.

This clonotype has just a few counts. The chain links TRBV29-1 to TRBJ2-3; no firm D call. The CDR3 has 12 amino acids. Germline assignment: CDR1 SQVTM and CDR2 ANQGSEA. V was cut by 6 bases and J by 1 base, with 8 bases left in between. This chain's CDR3 is CSVGRGTDTQYF. DNA of the CDR3: TGCAGCGTGGGAAGGGGCACAGATACGCAGTATTTT.

This clonotype was counted between two and nine times. V usage is TRBV5-1 and J usage is TRBJ1-4; D is possibly TRBD1 (6 bases). Trimming shortened V by 1 base and J by 8 bases, and 12 bases separated the two germline ends. The CDR3 runs to 14 residues. The V gene's germline CDR1 is SGHRS and CDR2 YFSETQ. CDR3 coding DNA: TGCGCCAGCAGCTTGTCAGGGGTGGAGGAAAAACTGTTTTTT. Its protein is CASSLSGVEEKLFF.

J is TRBJ1-1 and V is TRBV4-3, with 7 nucleotides matching TRBD1. CDR1 and CDR2 from the germline V gene are LGHNA and YSLEER. CDR3 length: 15 residues. With V trimmed by 3 bases and J by 3 bases, 7 bases remained unmatched. CDR3 DNA: TGCGCCAGCAGCCATGCCGACAGGGATGACACTGAAGCTTTCTTT. Translated, it gives CASSHADRDDTEAFF.

This clonotype has more than one count but fewer than ten. The chain recombines TRBV5-1 with TRBJ1-1, with 8 bases aligning to TRBD1. V lost 4 bases to trimming and J lost 0 bases; unmatched junction nucleotides: 8. CDR1 and CDR2 from the germline V gene are SGHRS and YFSETQ. The CDR3 contains 16 residues. CDR3 in DNA: TGCGCCAGCAGCCAGAGGACAGGGAAGATGAACACTGAAGCTTTCTTT. Translated: CASSQRTGKMNTEAFF.

This chain uses TRBV20-1 with TRBJ1-5; 7 bases fit TRBD1. The germline gives CDR1 DFQATT, CDR2 SNEGSKA (reference sequence). V trimming: 5 bases; J trimming: 5 bases; junction bases outside the gene matches: 9. The CDR3 totals 14 residues. Here the CDR3 DNA reads TGCAGTGCTCCCAGACAGGGCAGAGATCAGCCCCAGCATTTT. It is translated as CSAPRQGRDQPQHF.

In its sample, this clonotype was seen many times. In DNA, the CDR3 is TGTGCCAGCACCGTAGTCGGGGAGCAGTACTTC. Amino acid sequence: CASTVVGEQYF. The V gene is TRBV6-1, the J gene TRBJ2-7; no clear D gene. V shed 7 bases and J shed 7 bases, with 11 bases lying between them. Germline CDR1 and CDR2: MNHNS and SASEGT. CDR3 length equals 11 residues.

This clonotype was seen many times. The chain carries TRBV19 and TRBJ1-5; possibly TRBD1 for D (5 bases). Germline CDR1 reads LNHDA; CDR2 reads SQIVND (reference sequence). The V and J ends lost 5 bases and 5 bases respectively, with 16 bases between them. This CDR3 is 15 amino acids long. Here the CDR3 DNA reads TGTGCCAGTAGTTACGGGACTCCGGAACATCAGCCCCAGCATTTT. This sequence encodes CASSYGTPEHQPQHF.

In its sample, this clonotype was seen many times. This chain uses TRBV29-1 with TRBJ2-5, with TRBD1 identical over 12 bases. The CDR3 is 16 amino acids. CDR1 is SQVTM and CDR2 is ANQGSEA in the germline V gene. The trim removed 5 bases at V and 2 bases at J, leaving 9 bases unmatched. CDR3 residues: CSVLVGDRGLQETQYF. CDR3 sequence (DNA): TGCAGCGTTCTAGTGGGGGACAGGGGGCTTCAAGAGACCCAGTACTTC.

This clonotype was counted only a few times. The rearrangement joins TRBV5-1 to TRBJ2-7; TRBD2 matches at 7 bases. Germline lookup yields CDR1 SGHRS and CDR2 YFSETQ. The V segment lost 4 bases and the J segment 2 bases; nucleotides outside the gene matches: 9. This CDR3 has 15 amino acids. CDR3 sequence: CASSSGAGGPYEQYF. Written as DNA, the CDR3 is TGCGCCAGCAGCAGCGGGGCCGGGGGACCCTACGAGCAGTACTTC.

The chain is built from TRBV4-1 and TRBJ1-1, with D unresolved. Per the germline V gene, CDR1 is MGHRA and CDR2 is YSYEKL. V shed 1 base and J shed 1 base, with 4 bases lying between them. The CDR3 runs 13 residues. The CDR3 loop reads CASSQVGNTEAFF. The CDR3 coding sequence is TGCGCCAGCAGCCAAGTCGGGAACACTGAAGCTTTCTTT.

This clonotype has ten or more counts. The V and J genes are TRBV4-1 and TRBJ2-3; 14 bases are shared with TRBD2. The germline V gene encodes CDR1 MGHRA and CDR2 YSYEKL. CDR3 length: 17 amino acids. J was trimmed by 3 bases and V by 4 bases; bases with no gene match: 6. CDR3 sequence: CASSPAGTSGSTDTQYF. The CDR3 DNA follows: TGCGCCAGCAGCCCAGCCGGGACTAGCGGGAGTACAGATACGCAGTATTTT.